This T cell receptor (beta chain) was identified in a study of cytomegalovirus exposure and HLA in healthy donors. Findings and caveats of the study: Associated with cytomegalovirus, according to the listing, were 150 to 200 TCR beta chains. Researchers reportedly found TCR beta sequences accurately predicted most subjects' HLA-A and HLA-B alleles.

The CDR3 has 15 residues. The V end lost 6 bases, the J end lost 3 bases, and 17 bases lay between the germline ends. CDR1 is MNHNS, CDR2 SASEGT, per germline. The PCR made use of 60 Vbeta and 13 Jbeta primers. The authors' processing: In a later analysis, approximately 73 million unique TCR beta chains included roughly 11 million shared by two or more donors. Method: immunoSEQ multiplex PCR; TCRdb's copy keeps in-frame clones and lacks some. V and J calls and clone size come straight from that table; D and trimming were deduced from the DNA. This sample has roughly 110,000 clones, with 60% to 80% found just once. These donors counted as nominally healthy when sampled, but unrecorded immune exposures were likely. As to this clone: Its antigen is still unknown.

The sample comprised PBMCs. This chain joins TRBV6-1 and TRBJ2-5; D is possibly TRBD1 (6 bases). The receptor was derived from a woman in her twenties or thirties in good health and CMV-seropositive. The CDR3 region has the DNA TGTGCCAGCAGCACTATCCGGGACATAAAAGAGACCCAGTACTTC. It yields the protein CASSTIRDIKETQYF.